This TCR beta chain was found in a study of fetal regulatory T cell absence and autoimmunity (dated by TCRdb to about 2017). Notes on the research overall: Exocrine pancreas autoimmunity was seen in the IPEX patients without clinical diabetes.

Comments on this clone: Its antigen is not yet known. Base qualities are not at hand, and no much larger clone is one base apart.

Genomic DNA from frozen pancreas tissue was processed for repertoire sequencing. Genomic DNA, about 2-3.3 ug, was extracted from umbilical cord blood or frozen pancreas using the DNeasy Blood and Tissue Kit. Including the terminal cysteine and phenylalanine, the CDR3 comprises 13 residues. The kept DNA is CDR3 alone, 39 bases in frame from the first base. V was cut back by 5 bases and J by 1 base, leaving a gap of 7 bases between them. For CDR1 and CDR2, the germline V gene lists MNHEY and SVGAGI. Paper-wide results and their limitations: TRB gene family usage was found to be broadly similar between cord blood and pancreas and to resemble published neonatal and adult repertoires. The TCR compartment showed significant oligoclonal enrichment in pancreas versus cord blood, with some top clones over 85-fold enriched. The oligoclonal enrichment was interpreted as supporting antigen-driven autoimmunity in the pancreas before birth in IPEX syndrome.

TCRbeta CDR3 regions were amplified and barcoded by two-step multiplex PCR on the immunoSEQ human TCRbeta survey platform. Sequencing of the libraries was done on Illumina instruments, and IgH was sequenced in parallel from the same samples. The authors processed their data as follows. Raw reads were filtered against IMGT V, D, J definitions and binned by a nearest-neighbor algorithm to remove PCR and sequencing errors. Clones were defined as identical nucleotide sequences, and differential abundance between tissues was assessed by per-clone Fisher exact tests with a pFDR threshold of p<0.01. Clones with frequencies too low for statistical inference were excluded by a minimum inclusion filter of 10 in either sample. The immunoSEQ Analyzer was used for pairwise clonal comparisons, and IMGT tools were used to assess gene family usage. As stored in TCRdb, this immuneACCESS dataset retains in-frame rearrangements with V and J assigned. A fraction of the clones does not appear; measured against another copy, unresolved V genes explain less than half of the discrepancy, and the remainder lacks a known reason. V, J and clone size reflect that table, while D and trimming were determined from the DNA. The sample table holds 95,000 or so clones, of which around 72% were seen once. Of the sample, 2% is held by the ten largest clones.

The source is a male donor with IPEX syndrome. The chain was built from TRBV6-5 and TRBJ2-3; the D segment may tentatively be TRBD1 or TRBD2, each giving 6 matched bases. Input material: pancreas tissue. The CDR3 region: CASSRGGTDTQYF. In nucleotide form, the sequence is TGTGCCAGCAGTAGGGGGGGCACAGATACGCAGTATTTT.